This TCR beta chain appears in the sequencing data of a study of shared clonotypes between healthy human individuals. Whole-study results and caveats: Larger estimated richness was generally seen in naive subsets than in memory subsets.

Every subset's genomic DNA went evenly onto several immunoSEQ plates. The assay was immunoSEQ multiplex PCR, and TCRdb's table has in-frame clones only and misses some. The sample lists approximately 2.5 million clones; approximately 93% were seen once. This CDR3 contains 17 residues. Trimming at V came to 7 bases and at J to 5 bases, leaving 13 bases not matched to a gene. CDR1 is MDHEN, CDR2 SYDVKM, per germline. As regards this clone: Its antigen remains unidentified.

This sequence was found in a man aged 18 to 30 in good health. Some clones in this sample may be carry-over from other donors' samples. The material sequenced was naive CD4+ T cells from PBMCs. Subset given: CD45RA+ positively selected. The chain uses TRBV28 and TRBJ2-5; 13 bases are shared with TRBD2. CDR3 nucleotides: TGTGCCAGCAAACGAGGACTAGCGGGAGATCGGTGGGAGACCCAGTACTTC. Its protein is CASKRGLAGDRWETQYF.